This T cell receptor (beta chain) is from a study of T cells in Graves' hyperthyroidism and ophthalmopathy. Findings and caveats of the study: In simple terms, a model built on 13 V-J features told ophthalmopathy apart from stable hyperthyroidism. Also found in blood were most expanded thyroid clonotypes above 0.001.

This clonotype was seen ten or more times. The antigen is undetermined. Amplified regions were TCR beta CDR3 sequences from RNA transcripts. When the TCR CDR3 underwent first-round RT-PCR, the HTBI primer set was used. A single record per CDR3 protein comes from TCRdb applying MiXCR to the multiplex PCR reads. Of about 570,000 distinct CDR3 sequences listed, about half were seen once; the top ten hold under 20%. The sequenced material came from peripheral blood or thyroid tissue (not recorded which). The sequence was collected from an adult woman with Graves' disease, either hyperthyroidism or ophthalmopathy (not recorded which).

The CDR3 is CASSAGGMVQETQYF. The DNA of the CDR3 is TGTGCCAGCAGTGCGGGCGGGATGGTACAAGAGACCCAGTACTTC. V is TRBV6-1 and J is TRBJ2-5, with a tentative D call TRBD2 (6 bases). The CDR3 runs 15 residues. V dropped 4 bases and J dropped 2 bases, with 14 bases sitting between them. The germline V gene has CDR1 MNHNS and CDR2 SASEGT.